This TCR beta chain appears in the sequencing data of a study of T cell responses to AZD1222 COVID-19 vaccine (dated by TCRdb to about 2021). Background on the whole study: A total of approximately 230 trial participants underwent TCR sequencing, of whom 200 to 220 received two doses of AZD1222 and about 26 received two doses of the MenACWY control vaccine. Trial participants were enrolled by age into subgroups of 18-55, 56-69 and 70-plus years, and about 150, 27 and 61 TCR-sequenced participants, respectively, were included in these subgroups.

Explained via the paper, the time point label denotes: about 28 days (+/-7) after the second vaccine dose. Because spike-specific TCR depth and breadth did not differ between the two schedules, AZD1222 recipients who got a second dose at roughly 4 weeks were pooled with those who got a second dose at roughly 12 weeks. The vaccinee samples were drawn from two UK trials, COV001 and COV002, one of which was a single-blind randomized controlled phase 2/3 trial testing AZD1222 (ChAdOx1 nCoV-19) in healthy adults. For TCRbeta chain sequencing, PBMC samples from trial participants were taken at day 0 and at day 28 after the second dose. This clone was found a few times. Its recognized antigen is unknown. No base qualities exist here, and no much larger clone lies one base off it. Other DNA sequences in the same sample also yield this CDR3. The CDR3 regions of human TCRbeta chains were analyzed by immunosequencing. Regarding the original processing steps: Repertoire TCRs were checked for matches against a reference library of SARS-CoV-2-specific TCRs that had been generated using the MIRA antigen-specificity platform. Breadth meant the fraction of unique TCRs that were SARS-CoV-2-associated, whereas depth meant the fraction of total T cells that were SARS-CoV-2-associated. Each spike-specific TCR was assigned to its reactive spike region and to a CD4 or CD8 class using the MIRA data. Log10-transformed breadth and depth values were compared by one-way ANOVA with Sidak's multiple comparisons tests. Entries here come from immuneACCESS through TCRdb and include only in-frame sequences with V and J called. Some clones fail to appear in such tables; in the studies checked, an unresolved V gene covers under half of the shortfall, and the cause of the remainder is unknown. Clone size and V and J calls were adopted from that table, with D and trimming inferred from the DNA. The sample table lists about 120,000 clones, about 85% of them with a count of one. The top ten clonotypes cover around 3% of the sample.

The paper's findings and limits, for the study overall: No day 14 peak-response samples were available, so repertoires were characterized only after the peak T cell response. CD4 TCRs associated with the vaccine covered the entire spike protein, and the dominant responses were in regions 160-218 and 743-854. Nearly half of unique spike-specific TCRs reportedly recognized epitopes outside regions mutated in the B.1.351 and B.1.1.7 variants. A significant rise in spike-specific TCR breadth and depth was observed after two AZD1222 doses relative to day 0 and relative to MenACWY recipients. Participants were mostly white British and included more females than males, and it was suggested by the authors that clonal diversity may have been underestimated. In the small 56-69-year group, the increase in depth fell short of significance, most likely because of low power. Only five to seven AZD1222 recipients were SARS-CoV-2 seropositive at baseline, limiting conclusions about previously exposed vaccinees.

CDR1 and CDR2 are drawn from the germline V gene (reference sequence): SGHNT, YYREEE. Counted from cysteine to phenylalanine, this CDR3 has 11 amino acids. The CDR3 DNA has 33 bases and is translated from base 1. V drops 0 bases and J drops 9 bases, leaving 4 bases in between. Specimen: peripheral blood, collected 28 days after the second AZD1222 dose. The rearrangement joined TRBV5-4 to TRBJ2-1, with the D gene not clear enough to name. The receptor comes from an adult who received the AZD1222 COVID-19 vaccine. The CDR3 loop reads CASSLDSEQFF. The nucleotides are TGTGCCAGCAGCTTGGACAGTGAGCAGTTCTTC.